This T cell receptor beta chain originates from a study of blood T cell dynamics during melanoma immunotherapy. About the study: Patients with metastatic melanoma got pembrolizumab or nivolumab-ipilimumab as first-line care.

A remark on this clone: The antigen is unknown.

Described time point: pre-treatment baseline. The table came from immunoSEQ multiplex PCR; TCRdb's copy has only in-frame clones and leaves some out. The table records around 13,000 clones, roughly 91% of them present only once. Study observations and caveats: PBMC repertoires of eventual disease-control patients split at W3 into clonality or diversity gains.

The CDR3 is made up of 14 amino acids. Trimming cost V 3 bases and J 3 bases; bases outside gene matches: 7. Germline V gene data show CDR1 as GTSNPN and CDR2 as SVGIG (reference sequence). The TCR originated in a human donor with melanoma. The J gene is TRBJ2-7, the V gene TRBV30, with 8 bases fitting TRBD1. This material consisted of blood, taken from a patient treated with checkpoint blockade. The CDR3 reads CAWSNGQGGYEQYF. DNA of the CDR3: TGTGCCTGGAGCAATGGACAGGGTGGCTACGAGCAGTACTTC.